Listed below are T cell receptor beta chains from one sample, sequenced in a study of T cell repertoires in cytomegalovirus infection. These TCRs are of unknown antigen specificity. One entry per CDR3 protein, called by TCRdb with MiXCR from the reads. This table holds about 350,000 distinct CDR3 sequences, roughly 34% found once. The material was cultured PBMCs, obtained from culture after CMV antigen stimulation. Receptors originate from a human donor in good health (CMV status not recorded). Some clones in this sample may be carry-over from other donors' samples. Each CDR3 is given without its conserved first and last residue. The order of the fields is V gene, D gene, J gene, CDR3 protein. The D gene is left open where the match is weak.

v_call: TRBV7-2; d_call: -; j_call: TRBJ1-6; cdr3_aa: ASSLVTNRESPLH
v_call: TRBV6-5; d_call: -; j_call: TRBJ2-7; cdr3_aa: ASSRVYGPYEQY
v_call: TRBV19; d_call: -; j_call: TRBJ2-6; cdr3_aa: ASLRDGANVLT
v_call: TRBV7-3; d_call: TRBD2; j_call: TRBJ2-7; cdr3_aa: ASSPYAASGDEQY
v_call: TRBV6-1; d_call: TRBD1; j_call: TRBJ2-4; cdr3_aa: ASRTGGAGKNIQY
v_call: TRBV27; d_call: -; j_call: TRBJ2-1; cdr3_aa: ASSYGRYNEQF
v_call: TRBV5-4; d_call: TRBD2; j_call: TRBJ2-5; cdr3_aa: ASSNSGIEETQY
v_call: TRBV28; d_call: TRBD2; j_call: TRBJ2-1; cdr3_aa: ASSLLLAGSSYNEQF
v_call: TRBV18; d_call: -; j_call: TRBJ2-3; cdr3_aa: ASSPDLADTQY
v_call: TRBV6-5; d_call: TRBD2; j_call: TRBJ2-3; cdr3_aa: ASSYSGGRAYADTQY
v_call: TRBV24-1; d_call: -; j_call: TRBJ2-1; cdr3_aa: ATSDRRPGVSNEQF
v_call: TRBV19; d_call: -; j_call: TRBJ2-3; cdr3_aa: ASSIWTYTDTQY
v_call: TRBV9; d_call: -; j_call: TRBJ1-1; cdr3_aa: ASSDGTLNTEAF
v_call: TRBV6-6; d_call: -; j_call: TRBJ2-2; cdr3_aa: ASRRQENTGELF
v_call: TRBV7-2; d_call: TRBD2; j_call: TRBJ2-7; cdr3_aa: ASSLRMSGRYEQY
v_call: TRBV5-5; d_call: -; j_call: TRBJ1-6; cdr3_aa: ASSPRPGDPSPLH
v_call: TRBV6-2/TRBV6-3; d_call: -; j_call: TRBJ1-5; cdr3_aa: ASSYPLPRGDQPQH
v_call: TRBV19; d_call: -; j_call: TRBJ2-1; cdr3_aa: ASSTVALYNEQF
v_call: TRBV7-2; d_call: -; j_call: TRBJ2-1; cdr3_aa: ASSSEGAPGEQF
v_call: TRBV20-1; d_call: -; j_call: TRBJ2-5; cdr3_aa: SVAETQETQY
v_call: TRBV4-3; d_call: TRBD1; j_call: TRBJ2-1; cdr3_aa: ASSSGQGAGEQF
v_call: TRBV4-1; d_call: -; j_call: TRBJ1-3; cdr3_aa: ASSREQDSGNTIY
v_call: TRBV20-1; d_call: TRBD1; j_call: TRBJ1-6; cdr3_aa: SAREGQGNSPLH
v_call: TRBV27; d_call: TRBD2; j_call: TRBJ2-1; cdr3_aa: ASSRRTSGRALGDEQF
v_call: TRBV11-2; d_call: -; j_call: TRBJ1-1; cdr3_aa: ASSLDLGRSASRNTEAF
v_call: TRBV15; d_call: -; j_call: TRBJ2-1; cdr3_aa: ATSRDVSIVYNEQF
v_call: TRBV28; d_call: TRBD1; j_call: TRBJ2-5; cdr3_aa: ASQTGGAETQY
v_call: TRBV19; d_call: -; j_call: TRBJ1-5; cdr3_aa: ASSIVDRNQPQH
v_call: TRBV4-3; d_call: TRBD1; j_call: TRBJ1-2; cdr3_aa: ASSQDHGTAHYGYT
v_call: TRBV20-1; d_call: TRBD2; j_call: TRBJ2-1; cdr3_aa: SGSAGGPVSYNEQF
v_call: TRBV6-5; d_call: TRBD1; j_call: TRBJ1-1; cdr3_aa: ASRPGTGGTEAF